This T cell receptor (beta chain) was obtained from a study of blood T cell repertoires in COVID-19 (dated by TCRdb to between 2020 and 2021). Broadly, across the study: Collaborator samples came from the United States, Italy and Spain and covered acute and convalescent phases of COVID-19. Samples came from the ongoing ImmuneRACE study (first 160 participants) plus 1,254 subjects from 6 global collaborators. The repertoires were made available in a free public database intended to serve as a resource for research on the immune response to SARS-CoV-2. The material from the prospective study consisted of cDNA or gDNA derived from T cells, B-cell-depleted T cells, or PBMCs. Nearly every sample came with metadata listing a de-identified subject ID, COVID-19 status, age in years and sex. Subjects who had been exposed to COVID-19, were actively infected with it, or had recovered from it provided the deeply sampled blood TCRbeta repertoires that made up the dataset. Where HLA class I and class II types were available, the types were taken from metadata supplied by the sample provider, not from assay-based typing.

Note on this clone: What antigen it recognizes has not been identified. No quality values exist for individual bases; no much larger clone is one base distant.

TCRbeta CDR3 regions were amplified from genomic DNA by means of the immunoSEQ Assay, a bias-controlled multiplex PCR. Under the source paper's analysis protocol: Nucleated cell counts per sample were estimated from amplification of reference gene primers within the assay. To quantify the absolute abundance of each unique TCRbeta CDR3 rearrangement, sequence reads were collapsed and filtered. For each sample, productive Simpson clonality was calculated by taking the square root of Simpson's diversity index across productive rearrangements. Drawn from immuneACCESS, this table holds only the in-frame rearrangements with V and J called that TCRdb kept. Clones are partly lost; checked studies trace under half to an unresolved V gene and leave the rest unexplained. V and J calls and clone size follow that table, whereas D and trimming were derived from the DNA. The sample profile shows around 20,000 clones; 89% of them were found once. The ten largest make up 5% to 6.5% of the sample.

Collaborating institutions collected whole blood in K2EDTA tubes following their own protocols. For TCRbeta analysis, collaborators shipped samples in one of three forms: frozen whole blood, isolated PBMCs, or DNA extracted from either of those sample types. Broad study findings and their caveats: The amount of clinical and demographic metadata varied by source and participant and was provided uncurated.

Material for sequencing was peripheral blood. The sequence was obtained from a human donor in a cohort sampled during active COVID-19.

The DNA reads TGTGCCAGCTCACCGACAGGGAACCGGAACACTGAAGCTTTCTTT. This codes for CASSPTGNRNTEAFF. This chain is built from TRBV18 and TRBJ1-1; 7 middle bases align to TRBD1. Sequences KGHSH (CDR1) and LQKENI (CDR2) are obtained from the germline V gene. From the cysteine through the phenylalanine, the CDR3 covers 15 amino acids. Left in the record is the CDR3 DNA by itself, 45 bases read in frame from the first base. At the junction V is shortened by 3 bases and J by 1 base; bases outside the gene matches: 5.